Listed below are T cell receptor beta chains from one sample, sequenced in a study of cytomegalovirus exposure and HLA in healthy donors. This table comes from immunoSEQ multiplex PCR, and its TCRdb copy is limited to in-frame clones, with some not included. The sample lists hundreds of thousands of clones, 76% occurring once. Material: PBMCs. These TCRs come from a man younger than 30 in good health and CMV-seronegative. Both conserved end residues are part of each CDR3. A D gene is named only where the DNA matches it firmly. The size field is filled for only some rows; it gives once, few, many or a size class.

j_call d_call v_call clone_size cdr3_nt cdr3_aa
TRBJ2-5 TRBD2 TRBV10-1 - TGCGCCAGCATTATATTAGCGGGGGGAGAGACCCAGTACTTC CASIILAGGETQYF
TRBJ1-6 TRBD1 TRBV7-9 - TGTGCCAGCAGCTTAGCGATCGACAGGGATAATTCACCCCTCCACTTT CASSLAIDRDNSPLHF
TRBJ2-6 TRBD2 TRBV5-1 - TGCGCCAGCAGCCAAGGCGGGGGTCCTGGGGCCAACGTCCTGACTTTC CASSQGGGPGANVLTF
TRBJ1-2 TRBD1 TRBV28 - TGTGCCAGCAGTTTATCGTCTCCGTACAGGGGAGGATACTATGGCTACACCTTC CASSLSSPYRGGYYGYTF
TRBJ1-3 - TRBV25-1 - TGTGCCAGCAGTGAATCCGGGGCTGGAAACACCATATATTTT CASSESGAGNTIYF
TRBJ1-6 TRBD1 TRBV4-2 few TGTGCCAGCAGCCAAGATGGTAATTCAGGGGGCAGACTGAGCTCCTATAATTCACCCCTCCACTTT CASSQDGNSGGRLSSYNSPLHF
TRBJ2-7 - TRBV7-9 - TGTGCCAGCAGCTTAGCAGGGGTCGGGTCCTACGAGCAGTACTTC CASSLAGVGSYEQYF
TRBJ2-7 - TRBV10-3 - TGTGCCACCGGACCGGGGAACCACGAGCAGTACTTC CATGPGNHEQYF
TRBJ1-4 - TRBV4-1 - TGCGCCAGCAGCCAAGATATCCCCATCCGGGAAAAACTGTTTTTT CASSQDIPIREKLFF
TRBJ2-7 - TRBV6-1 - TGTGCCAGCAGTGAATCCCCCGCGTACGAGCAGTACTTC CASSESPAYEQYF
TRBJ2-7 - TRBV28 - TGTGCCAGCAGCTTTACAGGGTTTAACCGCCACGAGCAGTACTTC CASSFTGFNRHEQYF